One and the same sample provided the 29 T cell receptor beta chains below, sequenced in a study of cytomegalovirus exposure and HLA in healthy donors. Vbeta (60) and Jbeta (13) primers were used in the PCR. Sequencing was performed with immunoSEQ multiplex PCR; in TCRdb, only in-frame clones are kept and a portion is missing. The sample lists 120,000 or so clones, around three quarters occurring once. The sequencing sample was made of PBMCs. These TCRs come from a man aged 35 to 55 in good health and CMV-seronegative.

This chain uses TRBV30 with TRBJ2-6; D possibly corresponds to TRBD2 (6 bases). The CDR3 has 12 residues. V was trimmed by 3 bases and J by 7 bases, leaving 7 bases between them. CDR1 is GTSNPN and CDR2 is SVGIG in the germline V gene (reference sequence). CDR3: CAWSGGANVLTF. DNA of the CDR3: TGTGCCTGGAGCGGGGGAGCCAACGTCCTGACTTTC.

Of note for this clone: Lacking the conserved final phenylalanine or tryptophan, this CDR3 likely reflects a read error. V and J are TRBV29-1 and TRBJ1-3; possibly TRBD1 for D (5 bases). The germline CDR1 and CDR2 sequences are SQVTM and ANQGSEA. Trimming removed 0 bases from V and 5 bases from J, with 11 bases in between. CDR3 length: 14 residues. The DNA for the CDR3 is TGCAGCGTTGAAGAGTGGCAGGACAGAAACACCATATATGTT. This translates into CSVEEWQDRNTIYV.

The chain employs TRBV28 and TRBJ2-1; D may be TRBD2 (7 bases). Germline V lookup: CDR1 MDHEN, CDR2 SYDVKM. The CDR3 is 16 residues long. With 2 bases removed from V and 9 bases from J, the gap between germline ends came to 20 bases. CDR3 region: CASSLGGGFPRGEQFF. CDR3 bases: TGTGCCAGCAGTTTAGGCGGGGGCTTTCCTCGTGGTGAGCAGTTCTTC.

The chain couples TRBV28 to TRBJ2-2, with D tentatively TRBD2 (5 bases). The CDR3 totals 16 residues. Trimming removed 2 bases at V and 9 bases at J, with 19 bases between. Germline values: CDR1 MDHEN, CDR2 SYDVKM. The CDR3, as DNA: TGTGCCAGCAGTTTACATTCGAGGCGGGCCGGCTGGGAGCTGTTTTTT. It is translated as CASSLHSRRAGWELFF.

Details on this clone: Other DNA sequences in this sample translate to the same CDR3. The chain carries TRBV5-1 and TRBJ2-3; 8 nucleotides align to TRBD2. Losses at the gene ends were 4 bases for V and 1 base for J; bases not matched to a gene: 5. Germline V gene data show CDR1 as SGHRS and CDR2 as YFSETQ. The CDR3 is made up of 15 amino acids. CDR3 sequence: CASSRLAGGTDTQYF. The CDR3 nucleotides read TGCGCCAGCAGCAGGCTAGCGGGTGGCACAGATACGCAGTATTTT. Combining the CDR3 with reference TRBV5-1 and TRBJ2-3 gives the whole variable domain KAGVTQTPRYLIKTRGQQVTLSCSPISGHRSVSWYQQTPGQGLQFLFEYFSETQRNKGNFPGRFSGRQFSNSRSEMNVSTLELGDSALYLCASSRLAGGTDTQYFGPGTRLTVL.

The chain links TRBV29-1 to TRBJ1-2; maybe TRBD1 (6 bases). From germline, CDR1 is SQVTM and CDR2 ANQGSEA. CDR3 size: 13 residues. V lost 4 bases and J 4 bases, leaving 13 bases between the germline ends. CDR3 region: CSVAEGVGYGYTF. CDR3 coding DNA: TGCAGCGTTGCCGAGGGGGTGGGCTATGGCTACACCTTC. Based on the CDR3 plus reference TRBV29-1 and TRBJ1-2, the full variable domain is SAVISQKPSRDICQRGTSLTIQCQVDSQVTMMFWYRQQPGQSLTLIATANQGSEATYESGFVIDKFPISRPNLTFSTLTVSNMSPEDSSIYLCSVAEGVGYGYTFGSGTRLTVV.

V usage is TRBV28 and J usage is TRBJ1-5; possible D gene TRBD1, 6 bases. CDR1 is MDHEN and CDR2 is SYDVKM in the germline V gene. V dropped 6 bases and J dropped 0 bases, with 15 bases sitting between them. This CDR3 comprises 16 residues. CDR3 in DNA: TGTGCCAGCAGCTCACCGGGACACCTTAGCAATCAGCCCCAGCATTTT. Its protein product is CASSSPGHLSNQPQHF.

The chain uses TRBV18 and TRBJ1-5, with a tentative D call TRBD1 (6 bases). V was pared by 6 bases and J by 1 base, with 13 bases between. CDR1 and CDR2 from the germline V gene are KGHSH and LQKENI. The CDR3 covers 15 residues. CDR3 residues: CASSSQGTSNQPQHF. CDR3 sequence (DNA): TGTGCCAGCTCGTCACAGGGAACCAGCAATCAGCCCCAGCATTTT.

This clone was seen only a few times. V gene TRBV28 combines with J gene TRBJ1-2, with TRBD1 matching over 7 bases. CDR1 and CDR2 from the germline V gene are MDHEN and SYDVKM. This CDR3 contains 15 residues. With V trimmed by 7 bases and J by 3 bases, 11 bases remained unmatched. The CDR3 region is CASTPGQRIYYGYTF. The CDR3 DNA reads TGTGCCAGCACCCCGGGACAGCGAATATACTATGGCTACACCTTC.

For the CDR3, the DNA is TGTGCCAGCCGCCCCGGACAGGGCTACGAGCAGTACTTC. Translation gives CASRPGQGYEQYF. The V gene is TRBV2, the J gene TRBJ2-7, with 8 bases identical to TRBD1. Germline CDR1 is SNHLY and CDR2 is FYNNEI. The CDR3 extends over 13 amino acids. With V trimmed by 8 bases and J by 3 bases, 6 bases remained unmatched.

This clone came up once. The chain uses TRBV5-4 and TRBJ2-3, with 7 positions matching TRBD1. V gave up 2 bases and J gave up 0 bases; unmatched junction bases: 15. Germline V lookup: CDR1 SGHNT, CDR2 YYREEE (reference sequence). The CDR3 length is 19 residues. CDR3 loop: CASSLRPTGTATSTDTQYF. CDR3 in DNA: TGTGCCAGCAGCTTACGTCCTACTGGGACAGCGACTAGCACAGATACGCAGTATTTT.

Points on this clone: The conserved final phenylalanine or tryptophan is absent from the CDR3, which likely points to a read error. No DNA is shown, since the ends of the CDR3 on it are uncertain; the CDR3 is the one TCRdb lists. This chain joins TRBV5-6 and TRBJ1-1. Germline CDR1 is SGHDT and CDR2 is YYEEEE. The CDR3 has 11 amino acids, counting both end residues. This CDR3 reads CASSWELEALV.

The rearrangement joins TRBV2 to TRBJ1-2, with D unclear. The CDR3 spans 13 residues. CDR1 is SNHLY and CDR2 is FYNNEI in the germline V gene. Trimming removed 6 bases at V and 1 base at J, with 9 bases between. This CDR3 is CASSSESNYGYTF. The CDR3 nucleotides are TGTGCCAGCAGCTCAGAAAGTAACTATGGCTACACCTTC. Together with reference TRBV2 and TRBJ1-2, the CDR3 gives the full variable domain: EPEVTQTPSHQVTQMGQEVILRCVPISNHLYFYWYRQILGQKVEFLVSFYNNEISEKSEIFDDQFSVERPDGSNFTLKIRSTKLEDSAMYFCASSSESNYGYTFGSGTRLTVV.

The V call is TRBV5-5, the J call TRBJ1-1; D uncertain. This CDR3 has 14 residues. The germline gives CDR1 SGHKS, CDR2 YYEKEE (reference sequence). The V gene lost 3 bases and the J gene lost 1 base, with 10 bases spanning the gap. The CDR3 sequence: CASSSSARNTEAFF. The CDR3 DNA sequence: TGTGCCAGCAGCTCCTCCGCGCGGAACACTGAAGCTTTCTTT.

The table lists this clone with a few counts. CDR3 amino acids: CASSLIGQGEKLFF. CDR3 coding DNA: TGTGCCAGCAGCTTGATCGGACAGGGTGAAAAACTGTTTTTT. The chain has TRBV5-5 and TRBJ1-4; 8 bases fit TRBD1. V trimming: 1 base; J trimming: 7 bases; junction bases outside the gene matches: 3. The CDR3 has 14 residues. Germline V CDR1 and CDR2: SGHKS, YYEKEE (reference sequence).

The CDR3 bases are TGCAGCGTTGATGGGACAGGGGGCTTCCAAGAGACCCAGTACTTC. This translates into CSVDGTGGFQETQYF. This chain links TRBV29-1 with TRBJ2-5; TRBD1 matches 12 bases. Losses at the gene ends were 3 bases for V and 1 base for J; bases not matched to a gene: 3. This CDR3 has 15 residues. The germline V gene has CDR1 SQVTM and CDR2 ANQGSEA.

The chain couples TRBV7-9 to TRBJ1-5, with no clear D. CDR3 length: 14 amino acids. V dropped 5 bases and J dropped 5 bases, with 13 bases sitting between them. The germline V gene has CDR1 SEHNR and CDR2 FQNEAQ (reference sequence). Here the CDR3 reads CASSPGTPYQPQHF. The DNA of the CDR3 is TGTGCCAGCAGCCCAGGTACCCCGTATCAGCCCCAGCATTTT.

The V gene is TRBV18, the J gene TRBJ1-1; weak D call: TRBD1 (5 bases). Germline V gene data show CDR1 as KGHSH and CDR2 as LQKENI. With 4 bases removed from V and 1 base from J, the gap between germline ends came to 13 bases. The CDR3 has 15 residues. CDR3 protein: CASSLMVDKNTEAFF. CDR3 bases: TGTGCCAGCTCACTCATGGTGGACAAGAACACTGAAGCTTTCTTT.

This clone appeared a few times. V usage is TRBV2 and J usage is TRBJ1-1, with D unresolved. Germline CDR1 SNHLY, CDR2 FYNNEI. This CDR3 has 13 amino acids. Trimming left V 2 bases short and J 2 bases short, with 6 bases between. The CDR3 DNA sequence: TGTGCCAGCAGTGAATCCCCTAACACTGAAGCTTTCTTT. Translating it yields CASSESPNTEAFF.

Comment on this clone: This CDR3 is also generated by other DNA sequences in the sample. The CDR3 loop is CASSEGQNQETQYF. As DNA, the CDR3 is TGTGCCAGCAGTGAAGGTCAGAACCAAGAGACCCAGTACTTC. The chain uses TRBV6-1 and TRBJ2-5, with D uncertain. Trimming took 1 base from V and 0 from J, leaving 6 bases between them. This CDR3 has 14 residues. The germline V gene encodes CDR1 MNHNS and CDR2 SASEGT.

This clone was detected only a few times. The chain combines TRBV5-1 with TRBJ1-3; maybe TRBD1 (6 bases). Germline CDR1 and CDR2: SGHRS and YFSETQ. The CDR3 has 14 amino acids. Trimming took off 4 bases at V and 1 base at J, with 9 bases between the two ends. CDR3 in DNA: TGCGCCAGCAGCCCACAGGGATCTGGAAACACCATATATTTT. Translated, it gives CASSPQGSGNTIYF.

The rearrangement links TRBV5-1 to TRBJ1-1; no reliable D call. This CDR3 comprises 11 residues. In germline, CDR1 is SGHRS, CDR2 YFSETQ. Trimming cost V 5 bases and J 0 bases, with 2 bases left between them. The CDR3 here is CASSMNTEAFF. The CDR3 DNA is TGCGCCAGCAGTATGAACACTGAAGCTTTCTTT. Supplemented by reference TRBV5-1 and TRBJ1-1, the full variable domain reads KAGVTQTPRYLIKTRGQQVTLSCSPISGHRSVSWYQQTPGQGLQFLFEYFSETQRNKGNFPGRFSGRQFSNSRSEMNVSTLELGDSALYLCASSMNTEAFFGQGTRLTVV.

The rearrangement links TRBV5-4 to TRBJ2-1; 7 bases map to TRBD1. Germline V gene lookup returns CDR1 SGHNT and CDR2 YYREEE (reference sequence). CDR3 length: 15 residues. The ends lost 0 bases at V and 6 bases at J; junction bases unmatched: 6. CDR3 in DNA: TGTGCCAGCAGCTTGGGACAGGGCCTCGGCAATGAGCAGTTCTTC. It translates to CASSLGQGLGNEQFF.

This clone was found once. The CDR3 DNA is TGTGCCAGCAGCTTAAACTCCAGAGCGTTGAACACTGAAGCTTTCTTT. Translated, it gives CASSLNSRALNTEAFF. The chain combines TRBV7-2 with TRBJ1-1; no reliable D call. V was shortened by 2 bases and J by 0 bases, with 13 bases between the two germline ends. The CDR3 is 16 residues long. Germline V lookup: CDR1 SGHTA, CDR2 FQGNSA.

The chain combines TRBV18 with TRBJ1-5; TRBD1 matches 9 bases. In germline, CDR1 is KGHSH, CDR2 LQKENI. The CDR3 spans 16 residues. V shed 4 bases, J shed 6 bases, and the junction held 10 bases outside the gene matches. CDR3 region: CASSRLQGAHGQPQHF. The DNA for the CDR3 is TGTGCCAGCTCACGGCTACAGGGGGCTCATGGTCAGCCCCAGCATTTT.

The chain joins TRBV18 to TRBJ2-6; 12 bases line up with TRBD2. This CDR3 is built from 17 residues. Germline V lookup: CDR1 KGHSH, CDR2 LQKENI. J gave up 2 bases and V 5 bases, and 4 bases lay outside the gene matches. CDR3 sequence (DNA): TGTGCCAGCTCATCAGGACTAGCGGGAACTGGGGCCAACGTCCTGACTTTC. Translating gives CASSSGLAGTGANVLTF.

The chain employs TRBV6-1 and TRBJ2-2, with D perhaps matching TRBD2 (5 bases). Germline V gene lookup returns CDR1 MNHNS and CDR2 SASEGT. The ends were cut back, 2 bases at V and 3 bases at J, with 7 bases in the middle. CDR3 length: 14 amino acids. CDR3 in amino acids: CASSERGDTGELFF. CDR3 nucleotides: TGTGCCAGCAGTGAACGGGGAGACACCGGGGAGCTGTTTTTT.

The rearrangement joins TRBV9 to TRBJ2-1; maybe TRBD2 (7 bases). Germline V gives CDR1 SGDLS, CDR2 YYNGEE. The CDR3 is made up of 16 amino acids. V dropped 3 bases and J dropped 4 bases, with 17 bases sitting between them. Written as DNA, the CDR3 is TGTGCCAGCAGCGCTCCCGGGGGGACACTTTACAATGAGCAGTTCTTC. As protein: CASSAPGGTLYNEQFF.

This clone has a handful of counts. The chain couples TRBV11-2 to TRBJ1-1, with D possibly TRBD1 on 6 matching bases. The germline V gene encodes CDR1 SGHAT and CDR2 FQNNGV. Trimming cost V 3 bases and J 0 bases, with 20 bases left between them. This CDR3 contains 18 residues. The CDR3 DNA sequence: TGTGCCAGCAGCTTTAGGGGGGGTCAGGGACACCTGAACACTGAAGCTTTCTTT. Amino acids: CASSFRGGQGHLNTEAFF.